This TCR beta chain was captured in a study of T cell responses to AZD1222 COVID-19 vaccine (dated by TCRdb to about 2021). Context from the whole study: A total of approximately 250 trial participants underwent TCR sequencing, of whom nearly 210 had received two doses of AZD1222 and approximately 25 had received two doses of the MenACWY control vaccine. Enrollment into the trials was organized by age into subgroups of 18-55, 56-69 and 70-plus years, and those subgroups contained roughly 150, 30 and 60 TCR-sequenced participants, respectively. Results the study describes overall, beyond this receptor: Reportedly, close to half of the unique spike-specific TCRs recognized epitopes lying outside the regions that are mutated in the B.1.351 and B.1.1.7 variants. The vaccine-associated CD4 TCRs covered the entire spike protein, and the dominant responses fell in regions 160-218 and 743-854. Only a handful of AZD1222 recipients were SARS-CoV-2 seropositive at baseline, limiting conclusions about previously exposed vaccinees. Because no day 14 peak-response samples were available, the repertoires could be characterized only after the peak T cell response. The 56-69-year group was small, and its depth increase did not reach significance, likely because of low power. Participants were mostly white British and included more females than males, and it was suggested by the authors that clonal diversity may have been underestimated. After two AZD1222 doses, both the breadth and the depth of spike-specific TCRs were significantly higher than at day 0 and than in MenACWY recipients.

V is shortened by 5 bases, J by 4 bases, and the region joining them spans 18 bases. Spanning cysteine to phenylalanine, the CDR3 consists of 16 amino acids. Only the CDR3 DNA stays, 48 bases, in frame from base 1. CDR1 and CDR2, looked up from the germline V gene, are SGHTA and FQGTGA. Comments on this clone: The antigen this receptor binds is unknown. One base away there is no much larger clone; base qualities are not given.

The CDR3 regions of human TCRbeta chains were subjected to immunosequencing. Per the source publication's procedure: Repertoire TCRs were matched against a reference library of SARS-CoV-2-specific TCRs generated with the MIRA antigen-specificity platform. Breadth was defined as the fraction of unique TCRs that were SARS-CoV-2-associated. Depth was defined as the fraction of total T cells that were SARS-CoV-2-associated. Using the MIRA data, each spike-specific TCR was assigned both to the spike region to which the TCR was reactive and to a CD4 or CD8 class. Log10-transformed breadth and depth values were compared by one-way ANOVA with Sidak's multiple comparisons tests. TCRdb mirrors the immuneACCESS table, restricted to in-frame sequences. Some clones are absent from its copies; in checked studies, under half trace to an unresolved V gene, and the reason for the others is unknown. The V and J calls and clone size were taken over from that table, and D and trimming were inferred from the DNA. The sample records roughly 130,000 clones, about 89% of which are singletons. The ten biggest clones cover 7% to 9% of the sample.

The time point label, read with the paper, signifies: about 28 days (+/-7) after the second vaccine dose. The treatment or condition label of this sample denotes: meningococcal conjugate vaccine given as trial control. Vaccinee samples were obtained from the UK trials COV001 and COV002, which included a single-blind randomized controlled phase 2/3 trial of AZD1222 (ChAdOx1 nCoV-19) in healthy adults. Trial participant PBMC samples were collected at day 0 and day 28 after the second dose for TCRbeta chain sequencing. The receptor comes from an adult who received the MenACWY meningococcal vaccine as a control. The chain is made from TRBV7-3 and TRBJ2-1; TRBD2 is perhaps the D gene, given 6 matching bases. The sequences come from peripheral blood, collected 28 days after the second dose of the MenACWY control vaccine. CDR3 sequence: CASSPSRDSGYNEQFF. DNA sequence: TGTGCCAGCAGCCCAAGCAGGGATAGCGGATACAATGAGCAGTTCTTC.